In its sample, the clone carrying this T cell receptor (beta chain) was seen many times. The target antigen is unknown. Exclusions: uncontrolled infection, other autoimmune disease, pregnancy, lactation. This CDR3 contains 13 residues. The V end lost 5 bases, the J end lost 5 bases, and 12 bases lay between the germline ends. The data stem from a study of T cells in Graves' hyperthyroidism and ophthalmopathy. Amplified regions were TCR beta CDR3 sequences from RNA transcripts. Initially, a first-round RT-PCR of the TCR CDR3 employed the HTBI primer set. TCRdb re-called the multiplex PCR reads with MiXCR, one entry per CDR3 protein. The sample consists of 480,000 or so distinct CDR3 sequences, about an eighth of them appearing once. Study findings and constraints: The blood repertoire included most of the expanded thyroid clonotypes above 0.001.

The rearrangement links TRBV12-3 or TRBV12-4 to TRBJ2-5, with a possible D match to TRBD2 (6 bases). Material: blood. This sequence originates from a young woman with Graves' hyperthyroidism. The CDR3 DNA reads as TGTGCCAGCAGTCCTAGCGTTTACGAGACCCAGTACTTC. It translates to CASSPSVYETQYF.